Listed below are T cell receptor beta chains from one sample, sequenced in a study of T cell responses to AZD1222 COVID-19 vaccine. Sequenced by immunoSEQ multiplex PCR; TCRdb stores in-frame clones only, minus some. Of some 150,000 clones listed, around 92% are singletons. Sequenced here: peripheral blood, sampled on day 0 of AZD1222 vaccination. These receptors all come from an adult in good health. CDR3s include the opening cysteine and the closing phenylalanine or tryptophan. The order of the fields is D gene, clone size, V gene, J gene, CDR3 DNA, CDR3 protein. A D gene is named only where the DNA matches it firmly. The size entry is marked missing in some rows and otherwise reads once, few, many or a size class.

D: .
size: .
V: TRBV19
J: TRBJ1-2
DNA: TGTGCCAGTAGTGCCAGGGCGGCTGACTATGGCTACACCTTC
CDR3: CASSARAADYGYTF

D: TRBD2
size: .
V: TRBV7-2
J: TRBJ2-3
DNA: TGTGCCAGCAGCTTCGGACTAGCGGGGGCCCAGGGTGCGCAGTATTTT
CDR3: CASSFGLAGAQGAQYF

D: .
size: .
V: TRBV5-4
J: TRBJ1-2
DNA: TGTGCCAGCAGCTTGGATCCAGGCGATGGCTACACCTTC
CDR3: CASSLDPGDGYTF

D: .
size: .
V: TRBV10-2
J: TRBJ2-7
DNA: TGCGCCAGCAGACAGGGAAACGACGAGCAGTACTTC
CDR3: CASRQGNDEQYF

D: .
size: .
V: TRBV5-1
J: TRBJ2-2
DNA: TGCGCCAGCAGCCTGGACGGGATGCTCACCGGGGAGCTGTTTTTT
CDR3: CASSLDGMLTGELFF

D: .
size: .
V: TRBV18
J: TRBJ1-1
DNA: TGTGCCAGCTCACCACCGTCGGTCAACACTGAAGCTTTCTTT
CDR3: CASSPPSVNTEAFF

D: .
size: .
V: TRBV9
J: TRBJ2-5
DNA: TGTGCCAGCAGCGCCTCTACAGGGTACCAAGAGACCCAGTACTTC
CDR3: CASSASTGYQETQYF

D: .
size: .
V: TRBV29-1
J: TRBJ1-2
DNA: TGCAGCGTTGTGGACAAGGCGGGTGGCTACACCTTC
CDR3: CSVVDKAGGYTF

D: .
size: .
V: TRBV3-1/TRBV3-2
J: TRBJ2-5
DNA: TGTGCCAGCAGCCAGAATACCGCGAACCAAGAGACCCAGTACTTC
CDR3: CASSQNTANQETQYF

D: .
size: .
V: TRBV9
J: TRBJ1-2
DNA: TGTGCCAGCAGTGATAACTATGGCTACACCTTC
CDR3: CASSDNYGYTF

D: .
size: .
V: TRBV6-6
J: TRBJ1-1
DNA: TGTGCCAGCAGTTATCTATACGGCTCTTCAAACACCGAAGCTTTCTTT
CDR3: CASSYLYGSSNTEAFF

D: TRBD1
size: .
V: TRBV2
J: TRBJ1-2
DNA: TGTGCCAGCAGGTTGGGACAGGACTATGGCTACACCTTC
CDR3: CASRLGQDYGYTF

D: .
size: .
V: TRBV29-1
J: TRBJ1-2
DNA: TGCAGCGTTGAGTCGGGCAGGACTAACTATGGCTACACCTTC
CDR3: CSVESGRTNYGYTF

D: TRBD1
size: .
V: TRBV19
J: TRBJ1-2
DNA: TGTGCCAGTAGCAATACAGGGGACAACTATGGCTACACCTTC
CDR3: CASSNTGDNYGYTF

D: .
size: .
V: TRBV15
J: TRBJ2-3
DNA: TGTGCCACCAGCAGAGAAGGCGATACGCAGTATTTT
CDR3: CATSREGDTQYF

D: TRBD1
size: .
V: TRBV27
J: TRBJ1-5
DNA: TGTGCCAGCAGCCCGATAGGGGGCCAGAACAATCAGCCCCAGCATTTT
CDR3: CASSPIGGQNNQPQHF

D: TRBD1
size: .
V: TRBV2
J: TRBJ1-3
DNA: TGTGCCAGCAGAGACAGGGGTGCCGGAAACACCATATATTTT
CDR3: CASRDRGAGNTIYF

D: TRBD2
size: once
V: TRBV2
J: TRBJ2-5
DNA: TGTGCCAGCAGTGAAATGCTAGCGGGGACGGGGGAGACCCAGTACTTC
CDR3: CASSEMLAGTGETQYF

D: .
size: .
V: TRBV6-1
J: TRBJ2-4
DNA: TGTGCCAGCATAGCCAAAAACATTCAGTACTTC
CDR3: CASIAKNIQYF

D: .
size: .
V: TRBV5-4
J: TRBJ2-7
DNA: TGTGCCAGCAGCTTGTCTCACTACGAGCAGTACTTC
CDR3: CASSLSHYEQYF

D: TRBD1
size: .
V: TRBV4-2
J: TRBJ1-1
DNA: TGTGCCAGCAGCCAAGCTGGGGGCAGGGGGGAAACTGAAGCTTTCTTT
CDR3: CASSQAGGRGETEAFF

D: .
size: .
V: TRBV2
J: TRBJ1-2
DNA: TGTGCCAGCAGTCCAGGGAACTATGGCTACACCTTC
CDR3: CASSPGNYGYTF

D: .
size: .
V: TRBV12-3/TRBV12-4
J: TRBJ2-3
DNA: TGTGCCAGCAGTTTCGGAGCAGATACGCAGTATTTT
CDR3: CASSFGADTQYF

D: .
size: .
V: TRBV3-1/TRBV3-2
J: TRBJ1-3
DNA: TGTGCCAGCAGCCAAGCGTACTCTGGAAACACCATATATTTT
CDR3: CASSQAYSGNTIYF

D: .
size: .
V: TRBV30
J: TRBJ1-3
DNA: TGTGCCTGGAGTGTATCTGGCTCTGGAAACACCATATATTTT
CDR3: CAWSVSGSGNTIYF

D: .
size: .
V: TRBV9
J: TRBJ2-3
DNA: TGTGCCAGCAGCAATCCCGGGCCGGGCGCAGATACGCAGTATTTT
CDR3: CASSNPGPGADTQYF

D: .
size: .
V: TRBV2
J: TRBJ1-4
DNA: TGTGCCAGCAGTGAAGTGCACTTTGGGACCGCAAATGAAAAACTGTTTTTT
CDR3: CASSEVHFGTANEKLFF

D: TRBD2
size: .
V: TRBV7-2
J: TRBJ2-7
DNA: TGTGCCAGCAGCTCCGGGACTAGGAACGAGCAGTACTTC
CDR3: CASSSGTRNEQYF

D: .
size: few
V: TRBV5-1
J: TRBJ1-2
DNA: TGCGCCAGCAGCTTGGTGGAGGGGTCCTATGGCTACACCTTC
CDR3: CASSLVEGSYGYTF

D: .
size: .
V: TRBV7-2
J: TRBJ2-5
DNA: TGTGCCAGCAGCTTACAGTCAGTCCGAGAGACCCAGTACTTC
CDR3: CASSLQSVRETQYF

D: .
size: .
V: TRBV7-2
J: TRBJ1-1
DNA: TGTGCCAGCAGCTTAGCTTCAGGGAGCAGTTACACTGAAGCTTTCTTT
CDR3: CASSLASGSSYTEAFF

D: .
size: .
V: TRBV7-6
J: TRBJ1-2
DNA: TGTGCCAGCAGCTTAGCAGGGGACGGCTACACCTTC
CDR3: CASSLAGDGYTF

D: .
size: .
V: TRBV5-5
J: TRBJ1-2
DNA: TGTGCCAGCAGCTTGGGGACACCAGAAGACTATGGCTACACCTTC
CDR3: CASSLGTPEDYGYTF

D: .
size: .
V: TRBV5-1
J: TRBJ1-6
DNA: TGCGCCAGCAGCTTGGACAGGGTGGGGAATTCACCCCTCCACTTT
CDR3: CASSLDRVGNSPLHF

D: .
size: .
V: TRBV9
J: TRBJ2-7
DNA: TGTGCCAGCAGCGAAGGATTACTCTACGAGCAGTACTTC
CDR3: CASSEGLLYEQYF

D: TRBD2
size: once
V: TRBV10-3
J: TRBJ2-3
DNA: TGTGCCGCGGGGGGGACAGCAAACACAGATACGCAGTATTTT
CDR3: CAAGGTANTDTQYF

D: .
size: .
V: TRBV11-2
J: TRBJ2-2
DNA: TGTGCCAGCAGCTTAGCCTGGTCGACAGTTCTCTGGGGGGAGCTGTTTTTT
CDR3: CASSLAWSTVLWGELFF

D: TRBD1
size: .
V: TRBV9
J: TRBJ1-2
DNA: TGTGCCAGCAGCGTAGACCCTAGGACAGGAGACTATGGCTACACCTTC
CDR3: CASSVDPRTGDYGYTF

D: .
size: .
V: TRBV5-6
J: TRBJ1-2
DNA: TGTGCCAGCAGCCAGGGAGGGGTGAGTGGCTACACCTTC
CDR3: CASSQGGVSGYTF